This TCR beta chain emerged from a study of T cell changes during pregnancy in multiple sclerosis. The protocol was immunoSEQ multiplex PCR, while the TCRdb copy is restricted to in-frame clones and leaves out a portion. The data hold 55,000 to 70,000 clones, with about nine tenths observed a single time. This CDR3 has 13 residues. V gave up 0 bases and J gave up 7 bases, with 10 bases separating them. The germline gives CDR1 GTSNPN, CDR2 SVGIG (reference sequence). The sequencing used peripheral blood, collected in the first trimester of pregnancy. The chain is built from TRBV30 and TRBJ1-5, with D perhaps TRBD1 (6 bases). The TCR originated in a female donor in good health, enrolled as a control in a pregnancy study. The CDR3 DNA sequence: TGTGCCTGGAGTGTACAGGGACCCCAGCCCCAGCATTTT. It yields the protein CAWSVQGPQPQHF.